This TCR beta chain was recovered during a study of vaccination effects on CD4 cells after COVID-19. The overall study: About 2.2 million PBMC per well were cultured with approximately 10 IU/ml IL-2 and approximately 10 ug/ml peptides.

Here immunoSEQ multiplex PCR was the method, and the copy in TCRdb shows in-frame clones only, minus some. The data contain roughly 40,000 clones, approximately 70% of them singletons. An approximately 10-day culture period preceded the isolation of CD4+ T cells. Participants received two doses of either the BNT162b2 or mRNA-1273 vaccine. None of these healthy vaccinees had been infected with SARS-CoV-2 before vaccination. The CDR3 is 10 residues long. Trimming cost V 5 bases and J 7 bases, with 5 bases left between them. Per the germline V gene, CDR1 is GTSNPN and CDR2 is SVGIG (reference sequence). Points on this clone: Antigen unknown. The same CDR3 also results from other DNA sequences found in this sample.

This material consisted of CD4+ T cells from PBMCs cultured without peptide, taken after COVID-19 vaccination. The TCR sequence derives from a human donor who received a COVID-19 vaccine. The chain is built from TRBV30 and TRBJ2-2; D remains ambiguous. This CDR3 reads CAWGFGELFF. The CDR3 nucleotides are TGTGCCTGGGGGTTCGGGGAGCTGTTTTTT.